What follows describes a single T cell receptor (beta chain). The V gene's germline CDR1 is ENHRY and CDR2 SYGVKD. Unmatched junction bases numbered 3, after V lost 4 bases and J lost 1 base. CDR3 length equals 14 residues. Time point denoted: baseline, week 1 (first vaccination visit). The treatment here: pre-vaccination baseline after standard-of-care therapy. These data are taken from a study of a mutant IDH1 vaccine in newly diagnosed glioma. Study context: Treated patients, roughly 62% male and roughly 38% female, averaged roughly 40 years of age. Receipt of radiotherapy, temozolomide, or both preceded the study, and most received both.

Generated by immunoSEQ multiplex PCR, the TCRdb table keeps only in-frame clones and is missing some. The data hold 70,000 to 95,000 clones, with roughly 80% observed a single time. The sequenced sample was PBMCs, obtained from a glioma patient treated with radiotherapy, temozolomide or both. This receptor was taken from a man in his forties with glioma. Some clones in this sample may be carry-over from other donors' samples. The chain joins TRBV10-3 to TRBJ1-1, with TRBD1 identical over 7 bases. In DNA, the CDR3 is TGTGCCATCAGTGGGGGACAGTGGAACACTGAAGCTTTCTTT. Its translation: CAISGGQWNTEAFF.